The 9 T cell receptor beta chains below were found in one sample sequenced in a study of blood T cell repertoires in COVID-19. Clones were sequenced by immunoSEQ multiplex PCR, and TCRdb holds only the in-frame ones, with some missing. The profile shows 45,000 to 65,000 clones, approximately 86% of them singletons. Sequenced: peripheral blood. The receptor source for this set is a man aged 40-50 years with acute or convalescent COVID-19.

This sequence joins TRBV5-8 and TRBJ2-5; D not certain. The V end was cut by 5 bases, the J end by 3 bases, with 11 bases between. Germline CDR1 reads SGHTS; CDR2 reads YDEGEE. The CDR3 length is 13 residues. In DNA, the CDR3 is TGTGCCAGCAGATTACCTGCGAAAGAGACCCAGTACTTC. This codes for CASRLPAKETQYF.

This chain joins TRBV28 and TRBJ1-3; D uncertain. Trimming cost V 5 bases and J 2 bases, with 16 bases left between them. Germline V CDR1 and CDR2: MDHEN, SYDVKM. This CDR3 has 16 amino acids. The CDR3 loop is CASSIPGEPAGNTIYF. CDR3 coding DNA: TGTGCCAGCAGTATCCCGGGAGAACCGGCTGGAAACACCATATATTTT.

V is TRBV5-1 and J is TRBJ2-5, with 7 bases aligning to TRBD1. After removal of 0 bases from V and 4 bases from J, the junction contained 6 bases not matched to a gene. Germline V CDR1 and CDR2: SGHRS, YFSETQ. This CDR3 has 15 amino acids. This chain's CDR3 is CASSLGGQERETQYF. The CDR3 region has the DNA TGCGCCAGCAGCTTGGGTGGACAGGAGCGAGAGACCCAGTACTTC.

The V and J genes are TRBV2 and TRBJ1-5; 8 bases align to TRBD1. This CDR3 region has 14 residues. Germline V CDR1 and CDR2: SNHLY, FYNNEI. V was clipped by 4 bases and J by 7 bases; unmatched bases: 6. CDR3 nucleotide sequence: TGTGCCAGCAGTGGGACAGGGCATAGGCAGCCCCAGCATTTT. Its translation: CASSGTGHRQPQHF.

The V and J genes are TRBV9 and TRBJ2-2, with a weak D call TRBD1 (5 bases). Trimming shortened V by 3 bases and J by 7 bases, and 16 bases separated the two germline ends. Per the germline V gene, CDR1 is SGDLS and CDR2 is YYNGEE. The CDR3 spans 15 residues. CDR3 nucleotides: TGTGCCAGCAGCGCTAGACAGCCTCTTAGCGGGGAGCTGTTTTTT. Translated, it gives CASSARQPLSGELFF.

This rearrangement joins TRBV7-2 to TRBJ1-3; D gene unclear. CDR1 is SGHTA and CDR2 is FQGNSA in the germline V gene. The V gene lost 2 bases and the J gene lost 2 bases, with 7 bases spanning the gap. The CDR3 is made up of 14 amino acids. CDR3 DNA sequence: TGTGCCAGCAGCTTAAGCAGCGCTGGAAACACCATATATTTT. Its protein product is CASSLSSAGNTIYF.

This chain links TRBV9 with TRBJ1-2, with D possibly being TRBD1 (5 bases). Germline CDR1 SGDLS, CDR2 YYNGEE. Trimming pared 5 bases from V and 6 bases from J, leaving 11 bases between. This CDR3 has 12 residues. CDR3 nucleotide sequence: TGTGCCAGCAGTCTAACGGGGGATGGCTACACCTTC. Protein: CASSLTGDGYTF.

This chain connects TRBV2 to TRBJ2-2, with 8 positions matching TRBD1. This CDR3 is 15 amino acids long. J lost 8 bases, V lost 10 bases, and 15 bases had no gene match. CDR1 is SNHLY, CDR2 FYNNEI, per germline. The CDR3 here is CAKKGASGGGGELFF. As DNA, the CDR3 is TGTGCCAAAAAGGGGGCGTCAGGGGGCGGAGGGGAGCTGTTTTTT.

This clone was counted only a few times. The gene calls are TRBV24-1 and TRBJ2-7; TRBD2 agrees at 10 bases. Per the germline V gene, CDR1 is KGHDR and CDR2 is SFDVKD. The CDR3 has 12 residues. V dropped 4 bases and J dropped 10; count of bases not matched to a gene: 3. The CDR3 sequence is CATSELAGAQYF. CDR3 nucleotides: TGTGCCACCAGTGAGCTAGCGGGAGCACAGTACTTC.